This T cell receptor (beta chain) derives from a study of CD8 T cells in Susac syndrome. The CDR3 consists of 17 residues. Germline CDR1 DFQATT, CDR2 SNEGSKA (reference sequence). V gave up 3 bases and J gave up 3 bases, with 21 bases separating them. A quantity of roughly 0.5 to 1 ug RNA underwent reverse transcription using random hexamers. MiXCR was run by TCRdb on the immunoSEQ multiplex PCR reads, yielding one entry per CDR3 protein. The table records under 200,000 distinct CDR3 sequences, more than 95% of them present only once. Sequencing of TCR beta was performed on blood CD8+ T cells and on blood CD4+ T cells. FACS enriched CD8+ TEMRA cells, while bulk CD8+ and CD4+ were negatively isolated.

The sequenced sample was CD4+ T cells from PBMCs. The receptor's source is a human donor with Susac syndrome. This chain connects TRBV20-1 to TRBJ2-1; a possible D gene is TRBD1 (5 bases). In nucleotides, the CDR3 is TGCAGTGCTAGGCCCCGGCAAGGGGAAGGTCTCTACAATGAGCAGTTCTTC. It yields the protein CSARPRQGEGLYNEQFF.